The next 16 T cell receptor beta chains were all read from a single sample in a study of OX40 agonist ivuxolimab in advanced cancers. Profiling relied on immunoSEQ multiplex PCR, and the TCRdb table lists in-frame clones only, not all of them. The data show over 55,000 clones, 85% to 90% seen once. The sample in question was CD4+ or CD8+ T cells sorted from blood, obtained in a trial of the OX40 agonist ivuxolimab. The receptors shown here come from an adult with an advanced solid tumor such as melanoma, head and neck, liver or kidney cancer.

V and J are TRBV19 and TRBJ1-2; TRBD1 agrees at 9 bases. This CDR3 is built from 16 residues. V lost 2 bases to trimming and J lost 8 bases; unmatched junction nucleotides: 12. Germline CDR1 and CDR2: LNHDA and SQIVND (reference sequence). CDR3 amino acids: CASSIIPMDRGGGYTF. Here the CDR3 DNA reads TGTGCCAGTAGTATAATCCCCATGGACAGGGGTGGCGGCTACACCTTC.

This clone was seen just once. The chain couples TRBV5-1 to TRBJ2-7; D is uncertain. V lost 6 bases and J 4 bases, leaving 14 bases between the germline ends. CDR3 length equals 13 residues. Germline lookup yields CDR1 SGHRS and CDR2 YFSETQ. CDR3 sequence (DNA): TGCGCCAGCAATACCGGCAGTTCATACGAGCAGTACTTC. Residues: CASNTGSSYEQYF.

The V and J genes are TRBV7-6 and TRBJ2-7, with TRBD2 matching 10 bases. This CDR3 contains 14 residues. The V segment lost 5 bases and the J segment 3 bases; nucleotides outside the gene matches: 4. The germline CDR1 and CDR2 sequences are SGHVS and FNYEAQ. The CDR3, as DNA: TGTGCCAGCAGCCCCCTAGCGGGAGTCTACGAGCAGTACTTC. The encoded protein is CASSPLAGVYEQYF.

The V call is TRBV2, the J call TRBJ2-4; 9 positions match TRBD2. Germline CDR1 and CDR2: SNHLY and FYNNEI. Losses at the gene ends were 5 bases for V and 7 bases for J; bases not matched to a gene: 9. The CDR3 totals 15 residues. CDR3 coding DNA: TGTGCCAGCAGTTTATCTAGCGGGGTCGGGAACATTCAGTACTTC. It encodes CASSLSSGVGNIQYF. Together with reference TRBV2 and TRBJ2-4, the CDR3 gives the full variable domain: EPEVTQTPSHQVTQMGQEVILRCVPISNHLYFYWYRQILGQKVEFLVSFYNNEISEKSEIFDDQFSVERPDGSNFTLKIRSTKLEDSAMYFCASSLSSGVGNIQYFGAGTRLSVL.

The chain is built from TRBV5-1 and TRBJ2-3; D not certain. V lost 3 bases and J lost 5, with 13 bases in between. The CDR3 extends over 14 amino acids. From germline, CDR1 is SGHRS and CDR2 YFSETQ. The CDR3 sequence is CASSWGNPRDTQYF. In DNA form, the CDR3 reads TGCGCCAGCAGCTGGGGTAACCCGAGAGATACGCAGTATTTT.

V is TRBV28 and J is TRBJ2-6, with D perhaps being TRBD1 or TRBD2 (6 bases each). Germline V gene lookup returns CDR1 MDHEN and CDR2 SYDVKM. The CDR3 covers 16 residues. With 6 bases removed from V and 3 bases from J, the gap between germline ends came to 15 bases. CDR3 coding DNA: TGTGCCAGCAGCGGATATGGGGGGCTTGGGGCCAACGTCCTGACTTTC. Translation gives CASSGYGGLGANVLTF. The full variable domain, with the rest looked up from reference TRBV28 and TRBJ2-6, is DVKVTQSSRYLVKRTGEKVFLECVQDMDHENMFWYRQDPGLGLRLIYFSYDVKMKEKGDIPEGYSVSREKKERFSLILESASTNQTSMYLCASSGYGGLGANVLTFGAGSRLTVL.

This chain connects TRBV13 to TRBJ2-3; D is possibly TRBD1 or TRBD2 (5 bases each). Per germline, CDR1 PRHDT and CDR2 FYEKMQ (reference sequence). The CDR3 length is 18 residues. Trimming took 5 bases from V and 0 from J, leaving 21 bases between them. CDR3 nucleotide sequence: TGTGCCAGCAGCCTTAGCGTCTGGGGGTCTACTAGCACAGATACGCAGTATTTT. As protein: CASSLSVWGSTSTDTQYF.

The chain employs TRBV4-2 and TRBJ2-5; D is uncertain. The germline V gene encodes CDR1 LGHNA and CDR2 YNFKEQ. This CDR3 spans 13 amino acids. Trimming removed 1 base from V and 2 bases from J, with 5 bases in between. DNA of the CDR3: TGTGCCAGCAGCCAAGGCCCTCAAGAGACCCAGTACTTC. Protein sequence: CASSQGPQETQYF.

The genes are TRBV2 and TRBJ1-1; D not certain. Germline values: CDR1 SNHLY, CDR2 FYNNEI. CDR3 length: 14 amino acids. V was trimmed by 7 bases and J by 1 base, leaving 13 bases between them. As DNA, the CDR3 is TGTGCCAGCAACCTAAATTCCAGGAACACTGAAGCTTTCTTT. Translating gives CASNLNSRNTEAFF.

This sequence joins TRBV5-1 and TRBJ1-2; D gene ambiguous. Trimming cost V 5 bases and J 1 base, with 9 bases left between them. Germline V lookup: CDR1 SGHRS, CDR2 YFSETQ. The CDR3 has 13 residues. The CDR3 loop reads CASRLGSNYGYTF. CDR3 coding DNA: TGCGCCAGCAGGCTCGGCAGTAACTATGGCTACACCTTC.

V usage is TRBV7-2 and J usage is TRBJ2-6; D gene unclear. The length of the CDR3 is 13 residues. Trimming pared 2 bases from V and 2 bases from J, leaving 1 base between. Germline-derived CDR1 and CDR2 are SGHTA and FQGNSA. The CDR3 DNA follows: TGTGCCAGCAGCTTAACTGGGGCCAACGTCCTGACTTTC. Amino acids: CASSLTGANVLTF.

This chain joins TRBV5-4 and TRBJ1-1; unclear D gene. There are 14 residues in the CDR3. Germline V gives CDR1 SGHNT, CDR2 YYREEE (reference sequence). V lost 3 bases and J 6 bases, leaving 15 bases between the germline ends. In nucleotides, the CDR3 is TGTGCCAGCAGCTCGCTAGACATTTACCCTGAAGCTTTCTTT. Translated: CASSSLDIYPEAFF. Filled out from reference TRBV5-4 and TRBJ1-1, the complete variable domain reads ETGVTQSPTHLIKTRGQQVTLRCSSQSGHNTVSWYQQALGQGPQFIFQYYREEENGRGNFPPRFSGLQFPNYSSELNVNALELDDSALYLCASSSLDIYPEAFFGQGTRLTVV.

The CDR3 DNA reads as TGCGCCAGCAGCCAAGACGCACTAGCGGGCTCGGGACAAGAGACCCAGTACTTC. Its protein is CASSQDALAGSGQETQYF. V and J are TRBV4-1 and TRBJ2-5, with 9 bases that match TRBD2. J lost 2 bases, V lost 0 bases, and 10 bases had no gene match. CDR1 MGHRA and CDR2 YSYEKL come from the germline V gene. The CDR3 covers 18 residues.

This clone was picked up one time. This rearrangement joins TRBV7-9 to TRBJ2-7; possibly TRBD1 for D (6 bases). V lost 1 base to trimming and J lost 9 bases, with 13 bases between them. The CDR3 runs to 13 residues. The germline gives CDR1 SEHNR, CDR2 FQNEAQ (reference sequence). The DNA of the CDR3 is TGTGCCAGCAGCTTAGGAATACAGGGTCGGCAGTACTTC. Its protein product is CASSLGIQGRQYF.

The chain joins TRBV29-1 to TRBJ2-7; 7 nucleotides agree with TRBD1. V lost 7 bases and J lost 7; bases outside the gene matches: 13. The CDR3 is 13 amino acids. In germline, CDR1 is SQVTM, CDR2 ANQGSEA. The CDR3 region is CSGRDSLTLEQYF. DNA for the CDR3: TGCAGCGGCAGGGACAGCTTAACTCTGGAGCAGTACTTC.

The chain links TRBV10-3 to TRBJ2-1, with D possibly being TRBD2 (6 bases). CDR1 ENHRY and CDR2 SYGVKD come from the germline V gene. Trimming left V 10 bases short and J 4 bases short, with 20 bases between. The CDR3 has 15 residues. The CDR3 sequence: CATKVGGLGYNEQFF. Here the CDR3 DNA reads TGTGCCACCAAGGTGGGGGGTCTCGGGTACAATGAGCAGTTCTTC.